This is a list of T cell receptor beta chains from one sample in a study of metastatic and nonmetastatic thyroid tumors. With MiXCR, TCRdb called clones anew from the PCR reads. The sample records approximately 35,000 clones, 33% being singletons. The sequenced sample consisted of tumor tissue. The receptors shown here come from a female donor with papillary thyroid cancer or a benign thyroid nodule (not recorded which). Some clones in this sample may be carry-over from other donors' samples. Both conserved end residues are part of each CDR3. D genes are given only for firm matches. Size is stated for part of the rows, as once, few or many counts, or as a class when the clone is expanded.

D	V	J	size	CDR3	DNA
-	TRBV5-4	TRBJ2-1	many	CASTSEGRRNGYNEQFF	TGTGCCAGCACCTCGGAGGGAAGGAGGAACGGCTACAATGAGCAGTTCTTC
-	TRBV28	TRBJ1-6	-	CASRRDRDNSPLHF	TGTGCCAGCAGACGGGACCGCGATAATTCACCCCTCCACTTT
TRBD2	TRBV6-5	TRBJ2-1	few	CASSVLAGYNEQFF	TGTGCCAGCAGTGTACTAGCGGGCTACAATGAGCAGTTCTTC
TRBD2	TRBV11-2	TRBJ2-3	-	CASSLRTSGWGTQYF	TGTGCCAGCAGCTTACGGACTAGCGGGTGGGGTACGCAGTATTTT
TRBD2	TRBV7-3	TRBJ2-7	-	CASRASGSSYEQYF	TGTGCCAGCAGGGCTAGCGGGAGCTCCTACGAGCAGTACTTC
TRBD2	TRBV12-3/TRBV12-4	TRBJ2-1	few	CASTTFSGSGYEQFF	TGTGCCAGCACTACCTTTAGCGGGAGTGGTTATGAGCAGTTCTTC
TRBD1	TRBV28	TRBJ1-1	few	CASSFQTGGGTEAFF	TGTGCCAGCAGTTTTCAAACAGGGGGAGGTACTGAAGCTTTCTTT
TRBD1	TRBV20-1	TRBJ1-2	-	CSAPGQGATYGYTF	TGCAGTGCCCCGGGACAGGGGGCGACCTATGGCTACACCTTC
-	TRBV2	TRBJ2-7	-	CASLGGHEQYF	TGTGCCAGCTTAGGGGGTCACGAGCAGTACTTC
-	TRBV12-3/TRBV12-4	TRBJ1-4	-	CASSFGQRDEKLFF	TGTGCCAGCAGTTTCGGTCAGAGAGATGAAAAACTGTTTTTT
TRBD1	TRBV11-2	TRBJ2-1	-	CASSPQVAGGYEYNEQFF	TGTGCCAGCAGCCCGCAGGTGGCAGGGGGCTATGAGTACAATGAGCAGTTCTTC
-	TRBV7-8	TRBJ1-2	-	CASSLEWPNYGYTF	TGTGCCAGCAGCTTAGAATGGCCTAACTATGGCTACACCTTC
-	TRBV12-3/TRBV12-4	TRBJ2-3	-	CASSLATGLADTQYF	TGTGCCAGCAGTTTAGCTACAGGGTTGGCAGATACGCAGTATTTT
-	TRBV19	TRBJ2-2	few	CASTPVAGEAGELFF	TGTGCCAGTACCCCCGTGGCAGGGGAGGCCGGGGAGCTGTTTTTT
-	TRBV6-1	TRBJ2-7	few	CASRGAIYEQYF	TGTGCCAGTAGGGGGGCCATATACGAGCAGTACTTC
-	TRBV27	TRBJ2-7	few	CASSLMAGPYEQYF	TGTGCCAGCAGTTTAATGGCAGGGCCCTACGAGCAGTACTTC
-	TRBV5-1	TRBJ1-6	-	CASSLEPATNSPLHF	TGCGCCAGCAGCTTGGAGCCAGCTACGAATTCACCCCTCCACTTT
TRBD1	TRBV20-1	TRBJ2-5	-	CSASPNPGGAAKTQYF	TGCAGTGCTAGTCCCAATCCAGGGGGCGCGGCGAAGACCCAGTACTTC
-	TRBV11-2	TRBJ2-1	-	CASSGIGGGSYNEQFF	TGTGCCAGCAGCGGGATAGGGGGAGGGTCATACAATGAGCAGTTCTTC
-	TRBV28	TRBJ1-2	-	CASSLEQVHGYTF	TGTGCCAGCAGTTTGGAACAGGTCCATGGCTACACCTTC